A selection of T cell receptor beta chains follows, all from one sample in a study of T cell responses to AZD1222 COVID-19 vaccine. The repertoire was sequenced with immunoSEQ multiplex PCR; TCRdb's copy has only in-frame clones and lacks some. This table has 150,000 or so clones, roughly nine tenths appearing once. Sequencing used peripheral blood, obtained on day 0 of AZD1222 vaccination. The receptors were sampled from an adult in good health. Both conserved end residues are trimmed from each CDR3.

V: TRBV5-1
J: TRBJ2-7
CDR3: ASSFSGSEQY

V: TRBV5-1
J: TRBJ1-1
CDR3: ASSLRPRLMMNTEAF

V: TRBV10-3
J: TRBJ1-3
CDR3: AIRQTNPDSRGNTIY

V: TRBV2
J: TRBJ2-7
CDR3: ASSEAERATYEQY

V: TRBV18
J: TRBJ1-2
CDR3: ASSPLYRESGYGYT

V: TRBV28
J: TRBJ2-7
CDR3: ASSLSGTGGNEQY

V: TRBV3-1/TRBV3-2
J: TRBJ2-7
CDR3: ASSPSGKTYEQY

V: TRBV3-1/TRBV3-2
J: TRBJ2-1
CDR3: ASSQTPGLAVYNEQF

V: TRBV2
J: TRBJ1-6
CDR3: ASTMDSYNSPLH

V: TRBV18
J: TRBJ1-4
CDR3: ASSPYSGVNEKLF

V: TRBV11-2
J: TRBJ2-1
CDR3: ASSPFGRSSYNEQF

V: TRBV6-5
J: TRBJ1-6
CDR3: ASSNPANGSPLH

V: TRBV4-3
J: TRBJ2-7
CDR3: ASSQEAGSYEQY

V: TRBV2
J: TRBJ2-1
CDR3: ASSEARMPSGSRYNEQF

V: TRBV6-5
J: TRBJ2-3
CDR3: ASSPEQVFTDTQY

V: TRBV9
J: TRBJ2-1
CDR3: ASSVGLAGFVDNEQF

V: TRBV18
J: TRBJ1-2
CDR3: ASSPGTGGNYGYT

V: TRBV18
J: TRBJ1-5
CDR3: ASSPAQGLNQPQH

V: TRBV5-1
J: TRBJ2-3
CDR3: ASRTSGGAPPGDTQY

V: TRBV11-3
J: TRBJ2-1
CDR3: ASSTTGAYNEQF

V: TRBV9
J: TRBJ1-6
CDR3: ASSVHGHSGSPLH

V: TRBV5-8
J: TRBJ1-2
CDR3: ASSSTPGGYT

V: TRBV5-1
J: TRBJ2-2
CDR3: ASSSSDIGELF

V: TRBV5-5
J: TRBJ1-1
CDR3: ASSLAVLAGGPNTEAF

V: TRBV9
J: TRBJ1-2
CDR3: ASSVDRGFVGAVPYGYT

V: TRBV18
J: TRBJ2-1
CDR3: ASSPGIWGNEQF

V: TRBV19
J: TRBJ2-2
CDR3: AVGALRANTGELF

V: TRBV21-1
J: TRBJ2-7
CDR3: ASKGGTSGNLAYEQY

V: TRBV5-4
J: TRBJ2-7
CDR3: ASSSSGAHGQY

V: TRBV27
J: TRBJ2-1
CDR3: ASSPGQGAYNEQF

V: TRBV10-2
J: TRBJ2-6
CDR3: ASSEASGRTGANVLT

V: TRBV5-1
J: TRBJ2-3
CDR3: ASSLAPSGGAQLPYTQY

V: TRBV6-5
J: TRBJ1-2
CDR3: ASRGRADGYT

V: TRBV10-3
J: TRBJ1-2
CDR3: AISESDLLYGYT